This entry lists 15 T cell receptor beta chains sequenced from one sample in a study of cytomegalovirus exposure and HLA in healthy donors. The PCR employed 60 Vbeta primers together with 13 Jbeta primers. This table comes from immunoSEQ multiplex PCR, and its TCRdb copy is limited to in-frame clones, with some not included. This sample has roughly 62,000 clones, with about 72% found just once. Material: PBMCs. These receptors all come from a woman in her thirties or forties in good health and CMV-seropositive.

The chain joins TRBV18 to TRBJ1-2, with D perhaps matching TRBD1 (5 bases). The germline CDR1 and CDR2 sequences are KGHSH and LQKENI. The CDR3 spans 16 residues. V lost 5 bases and J lost 2, with 18 bases in between. The CDR3 coding sequence is TGTGCCAGCTCAACGAGTCCTCAGGGTTACAACTATGGCTACACCTTC. Residues: CASSTSPQGYNYGYTF.

V and J are TRBV29-1 and TRBJ2-7, with TRBD1 as a possible D gene (6 bases). Germline lookup yields CDR1 SQVTM and CDR2 ANQGSEA. Trimming left V 6 bases short and J 4 bases short, with 13 bases between. This CDR3 has 12 residues. The DNA for the CDR3 is TGCAGCGTAAGGACAGCGGTATACGAGCAGTACTTC. Amino acids: CSVRTAVYEQYF.

The V and J genes are TRBV11-3 and TRBJ2-7; 8 bases are a match to TRBD1. The CDR3 has 15 amino acids. CDR1 and CDR2 (germline): SGHNT, YENEEA. V lost 1 base, J lost 2 bases, and 4 bases stayed unmatched. The CDR3 spells CASSLGGTGAYEQYF. The CDR3 nucleotides are TGTGCCAGCAGCTTAGGAGGGACAGGAGCCTACGAGCAGTACTTC.

The J gene is TRBJ1-4, the V gene TRBV15, with D perhaps TRBD1 (5 bases). This CDR3 has 14 residues. V lost 1 base, J lost 7 bases, and 10 bases lay in between. Germline assignment: CDR1 LNHNV and CDR2 YYDKDF (reference sequence). CDR3 bases: TGTGCCACCAGCAGAGTGTCGGGGGTTGAAAAACTGTTTTTT. Protein product: CATSRVSGVEKLFF.

V usage is TRBV5-4 and J usage is TRBJ1-1; the match to TRBD1 covers 7 bases. This CDR3 contains 14 residues. With 6 bases clipped from V and 0 bases from J, the junction kept 5 bases outside the gene matches. From germline, CDR1 is SGHNT and CDR2 YYREEE (reference sequence). CDR3 sequence: CASKSGTVNTEAFF. DNA of the CDR3: TGTGCCAGCAAATCCGGGACAGTGAACACTGAAGCTTTCTTT.

The V call is TRBV5-1, the J call TRBJ2-5; D call uncertain. Between the trimmed V and J ends, which lost 0 bases and 1 base, there was a span of 10 bases. The CDR3 is made up of 15 amino acids. Germline V gene sequence: CDR1 SGHRS, CDR2 YFSETQ. The CDR3, as DNA: TGCGCCAGCAGCTTGGAGTGGCTGGCCCAAGAGACCCAGTACTTC. It codes for CASSLEWLAQETQYF.

This chain uses TRBV7-2 with TRBJ1-1, with D unresolved. The CDR3 has 13 residues. Trimming stripped 1 base from V and 1 base from J, with 4 bases between. Germline V gene data show CDR1 as SGHTA and CDR2 as FQGNSA. CDR3 sequence reads: CASSLEQNTEAFF. Here the CDR3 DNA reads TGTGCCAGCAGCTTAGAGCAGAACACTGAAGCTTTCTTT.

This clone was seen a handful of times. The V gene is TRBV30, the J gene TRBJ1-5; D possibly corresponds to TRBD1 (5 bases). V was cut by 2 bases and J by 4 bases, with 9 bases left in between. Germline V gene sequence: CDR1 GTSNPN, CDR2 SVGIG (reference sequence). The CDR3 has 13 amino acids. CDR3 DNA: TGTGCCTGGAGTTCGGGGGTTAATCAGCCCCAGCATTTT. It yields the protein CAWSSGVNQPQHF.

The V and J genes are TRBV5-1 and TRBJ2-5; D is perhaps TRBD1 (5 bases). Trimming left V 4 bases short and J 2 bases short, with 15 bases between. This CDR3 contains 15 residues. From germline, CDR1 is SGHRS and CDR2 YFSETQ. The DNA for the CDR3 is TGCGCCAGCAGCCTGGTAGGCGGACAACAAGAGACCCAGTACTTC. Its protein is CASSLVGGQQETQYF. The complete variable domain, with remaining parts taken from reference TRBV5-1 and TRBJ2-5, reads KAGVTQTPRYLIKTRGQQVTLSCSPISGHRSVSWYQQTPGQGLQFLFEYFSETQRNKGNFPGRFSGRQFSNSRSEMNVSTLELGDSALYLCASSLVGGQQETQYFGPGTRLLVL.

The rearrangement links TRBV5-4 to TRBJ1-1; D might be TRBD1 (6 bases). V was cut by 5 bases and J by 5 bases, with 16 bases left in between. Germline V gives CDR1 SGHNT, CDR2 YYREEE (reference sequence). CDR3 length equals 14 residues. The CDR3 DNA reads as TGTGCCAGCAGAGACCGGGACAAAGGGACTGAAGCTTTCTTT. It specifies CASRDRDKGTEAFF.

The CDR3: CASGTGNYEQYF. In DNA form, the CDR3 reads TGTGCCTCCGGGACAGGGAACTACGAGCAGTACTTC. This rearrangement joins TRBV7-9 to TRBJ2-7, with 9 bases identical to TRBD1. The germline V gene encodes CDR1 SEHNR and CDR2 FQNEAQ (reference sequence). Losses at the gene ends were 11 bases for V and 3 bases for J; bases not matched to a gene: 5. The CDR3 contains 12 residues.

CDR3 DNA sequence: TGTGCCAGCAGCTTTTTCGAGGGGGGGATCAATGAGCAGTTCTTC. The encoded protein is CASSFFEGGINEQFF. This rearrangement joins TRBV7-6 to TRBJ2-1; a possible D gene is TRBD2 (7 bases). The germline V and J ends were trimmed by 3 bases and 6 bases, with 15 bases remaining between them. The germline CDR1 and CDR2 sequences are SGHVS and FNYEAQ. This CDR3 region has 15 residues.

This chain uses TRBV4-1 with TRBJ1-5; D might be TRBD1 (5 bases). The CDR3 sequence is 15 residues long. Trimming shortened V by 6 bases and J by 6 bases, and 18 bases separated the two germline ends. The V gene's germline CDR1 is MGHRA and CDR2 YSYEKL. The CDR3 sequence is CASSWTMGEGQPQHF. Here the CDR3 DNA reads TGCGCCAGCAGTTGGACGATGGGGGAGGGTCAGCCCCAGCATTTT.

This rearrangement joins TRBV4-1 to TRBJ2-2; tentative D call: TRBD1 (6 bases). V dropped 4 bases and J dropped 4 bases, with 19 bases sitting between them. Germline CDR1 reads MGHRA; CDR2 reads YSYEKL. CDR3 size: 17 residues. CDR3 coding DNA: TGCGCCAGCAGCCCTACTACAGGGTGGGCCGGCACCGGGGAGCTGTTTTTT. Its protein product is CASSPTTGWAGTGELFF.

The chain links TRBV6-1 to TRBJ2-7, with 7 positions matching TRBD1. The germline CDR1 and CDR2 sequences are MNHNS and SASEGT. Trimming at V came to 10 bases and at J to 2 bases, leaving 14 bases not matched to a gene. The length of the CDR3 is 15 residues. CDR3 in amino acids: CATSEDRHHTYEQYF. DNA of the CDR3: TGTGCCACCTCGGAGGACAGGCACCATACCTACGAGCAGTACTTC.